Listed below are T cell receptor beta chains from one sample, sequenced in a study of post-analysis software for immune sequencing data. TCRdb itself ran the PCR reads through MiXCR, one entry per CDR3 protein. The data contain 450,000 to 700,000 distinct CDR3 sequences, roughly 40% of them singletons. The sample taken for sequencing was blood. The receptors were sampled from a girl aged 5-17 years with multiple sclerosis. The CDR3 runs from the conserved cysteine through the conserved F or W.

CASSEDWATTDTQYF TRBV6-1
CASSLVAGGDPTSTYEQYF TRBV5-1
CASSQFGQGGEKLFF TRBV7-9
CASSLASGYTYNEQFF TRBV7-2
CSASVTGDISYNEQFF TRBV20-1
CASRGTGTNYGYTF TRBV6-6
CASSIRPNVLPDTQYF TRBV7-8
CASSPGTGASHEQYF TRBV7-9
CASSHEGGQKYEQYF TRBV7-2
CASTGQSSGANVLTF TRBV5-1
CASSSQEGWKGYTF TRBV5-6